This is a list of T cell receptor beta chains from one sample in a study of beta chain features in type 1 diabetes. Repertoires were generated with immunoSEQ multiplex PCR, while TCRdb's copy carries only in-frame clones and drops some. The sample has about 160,000 clones; about 8.1% are singletons. The sample comprised central memory CD4+ T cells from blood. The source is a woman between 18 and 30 years old with type 1 diabetes. The CDR3 runs from the conserved cysteine through the conserved F or W. The D gene is left open where the match is weak. Clone size is shown for a subset of rows, as once, few, many or a class of expanded clone.

size: few; V: TRBV18; D: -; J: TRBJ1-1; CDR3: CASSPTGQPENTEAFF; DNA: TGTGCCAGCTCACCTACAGGGCAACCGGAGAACACTGAAGCTTTCTTT
size: -; V: TRBV29-1; D: TRBD1; J: TRBJ1-6; CDR3: CSAGDSHNSPLHF; DNA: TGCAGCGCCGGGGACAGCCATAATTCACCCCTCCACTTT
size: -; V: TRBV4-3; D: TRBD1; J: TRBJ1-4; CDR3: CASSHGRGGGEKLFF; DNA: TGCGCCAGCAGCCACGGGCGTGGAGGGGGCGAAAAACTGTTTTTT
size: -; V: TRBV7-6; D: -; J: TRBJ2-1; CDR3: CASSYQGSYNEQFF; DNA: TGTGCCAGCAGCTACCAGGGCTCCTACAATGAGCAGTTCTTC
size: -; V: TRBV30; D: -; J: TRBJ1-4; CDR3: CAWSVVGGEKLFF; DNA: TGTGCCTGGAGTGTCGTCGGAGGTGAAAAACTGTTTTTT
size: -; V: TRBV7-9; D: TRBD1; J: TRBJ1-5; CDR3: CASSLRQGLLHF; DNA: TGTGCCAGCAGCCTAAGACAGGGTCTACTGCATTTT
size: many; V: TRBV18; D: -; J: TRBJ2-3; CDR3: CASSAQGTSTDTQYF; DNA: TGTGCCAGCTCAGCACAGGGGACTAGCACAGATACGCAGTATTTT
size: -; V: TRBV5-1; D: TRBD2; J: TRBJ2-7; CDR3: CASSLGTSGLHYYEQYF; DNA: TGCGCCAGCAGCTTGGGGACTAGCGGGCTTCATTACTACGAGCAGTACTTC
size: -; V: TRBV5-6; D: TRBD1; J: TRBJ1-2; CDR3: CASSFGQANYGYTF; DNA: TGTGCCAGCAGCTTTGGACAGGCTAACTATGGCTACACCTTC
size: -; V: TRBV15; D: -; J: TRBJ1-1; CDR3: CATSSDRHRGNTEAFF; DNA: TGTGCCACCAGCAGCGACAGACATAGGGGGAACACTGAAGCTTTCTTT
size: few; V: TRBV5-1; D: -; J: TRBJ2-1; CDR3: CASRASGNNEQFF; DNA: TGCGCCAGCAGAGCAAGCGGAAACAATGAGCAGTTCTTC
size: few; V: TRBV2; D: TRBD1; J: TRBJ2-7; CDR3: CASVGQGLSEQYF; DNA: TGTGCCAGTGTAGGACAGGGGTTGAGCGAGCAGTACTTC
size: few; V: TRBV5-1; D: TRBD1; J: TRBJ2-7; CDR3: CASSLGQGVYEQYF; DNA: TGCGCCAGCAGCTTGGGGCAGGGGGTCTACGAGCAGTACTTC
size: -; V: TRBV7-2; D: -; J: TRBJ2-7; CDR3: CASSTLPGYEQYF; DNA: TGTGCCAGCAGCACGCTCCCCGGCTACGAGCAGTACTTC
size: few; V: TRBV19; D: TRBD1; J: TRBJ2-5; CDR3: CASRNRGRAETQYF; DNA: TGTGCCAGTCGCAACAGGGGGCGCGCGGAGACCCAGTACTTC
size: few; V: TRBV12-5; D: TRBD1; J: TRBJ1-5; CDR3: CASGLDGTGGGQPQHF; DNA: TGTGCTAGTGGTTTGGACGGGACAGGGGGCGGGCAGCCCCAGCATTTT
size: few; V: TRBV6-6; D: TRBD2; J: TRBJ2-7; CDR3: CASSRPASGTYEQYF; DNA: TGTGCCAGCAGCCGACCGGCTAGCGGGACCTACGAGCAGTACTTC
size: few; V: TRBV14; D: -; J: TRBJ1-1; CDR3: CASSQETWGLGAFF; DNA: TGTGCCAGCAGCCAAGAAACGTGGGGCCTGGGGGCTTTCTTT
size: few; V: TRBV30; D: -; J: TRBJ2-1; CDR3: CAWGRGDLVFGQFF; DNA: TGTGCCTGGGGTCGGGGAGACCTCGTTTTTGGGCAGTTCTTC
size: few; V: TRBV30; D: TRBD1; J: TRBJ1-4; CDR3: CAWNRDRGEKLFF; DNA: TGTGCCTGGAACCGGGACAGGGGGGAAAAACTGTTTTTT
size: -; V: TRBV18; D: -; J: TRBJ1-1; CDR3: CASSGQKNTEAFF; DNA: TGTGCCAGCTCAGGACAGAAGAACACTGAAGCTTTCTTT
size: few; V: TRBV20-1; D: -; J: TRBJ2-5; CDR3: CSAREETQYF; DNA: TGCAGTGCTAGGGAGGAGACCCAGTACTTC
size: -; V: TRBV14; D: -; J: TRBJ2-7; CDR3: CASRNTGVWYF; DNA: TGTGCCAGCAGAAACACGGGGGTTTGGTACTTC
size: few; V: TRBV7-9; D: -; J: TRBJ1-4; CDR3: CASSLAKGRADEKLFF; DNA: TGTGCCAGCAGCTTAGCGAAGGGCAGGGCGGACGAAAAACTGTTTTTT
size: -; V: TRBV28; D: -; J: TRBJ2-7; CDR3: CASSPSTGYEQYF; DNA: TGTGCCAGCAGTCCCTCCACAGGGTACGAGCAGTACTTC
size: few; V: TRBV4-1; D: TRBD2; J: TRBJ2-3; CDR3: CASSPLAGSPDTQYF; DNA: TGCGCCAGCAGCCCACTAGCGGGATCCCCAGATACGCAGTATTTT
size: few; V: TRBV28; D: -; J: TRBJ1-2; CDR3: CASNKPAGYGYTF; DNA: TGTGCCAGCAACAAGCCGGCGGGCTATGGCTACACCTTC
size: few; V: TRBV23-1; D: TRBD1; J: TRBJ1-5; CDR3: CASSQSEGQGAYSNQPQHF; DNA: TGCGCCAGCAGTCAATCTGAGGGACAGGGGGCTTATAGCAATCAGCCCCAGCATTTT
size: -; V: TRBV10-3; D: -; J: TRBJ2-3; CDR3: CAISVQGTDTQYF; DNA: TGTGCCATCAGTGTGCAGGGAACAGATACGCAGTATTTT
size: -; V: TRBV28; D: -; J: TRBJ1-2; CDR3: CASSSPQGRPSNYGYTF; DNA: TGTGCCAGCAGTTCGCCTCAGGGCAGGCCCTCTAACTATGGCTACACCTTC
size: -; V: TRBV29-1; D: -; J: TRBJ2-3; CDR3: CSVGNAGVGTDTQYF; DNA: TGCAGCGTTGGGAACGCAGGGGTTGGCACAGATACGCAGTATTTT
size: few; V: TRBV7-2; D: -; J: TRBJ1-5; CDR3: CASSLAGRVSAQHF; DNA: TGTGCCAGCAGCTTAGCAGGCAGGGTATCGGCCCAGCATTTT
size: few; V: TRBV5-8; D: -; J: TRBJ2-1; CDR3: CASSSLLIMFF; DNA: TGTGCCAGCAGCTCCCTACTTATTATGTTCTTC
size: few; V: TRBV2; D: TRBD1; J: TRBJ1-6; CDR3: CASTKGTGNSPLHF; DNA: TGTGCCAGCACAAAGGGGACAGGCAATTCACCCCTCCACTTT
size: few; V: TRBV30; D: -; J: TRBJ1-1; CDR3: CAWTLTEAFF; DNA: TGTGCCTGGACGTTGACAGAAGCTTTCTTT
size: few; V: TRBV30; D: -; J: TRBJ1-4; CDR3: CAWSVWTAQGNEKLFF; DNA: TGTGCCTGGAGTGTATGGACCGCGCAGGGTAATGAAAAACTGTTTTTT
size: few; V: TRBV4-3; D: TRBD2; J: TRBJ2-7; CDR3: CASSQDRDWGGEQYF; DNA: TGCGCCAGCAGCCAAGATAGGGACTGGGGGGGTGAGCAGTACTTC
size: few; V: TRBV28; D: TRBD2; J: TRBJ2-1; CDR3: CASSFLAGASGEQFF; DNA: TGTGCCAGCAGTTTCCTAGCGGGAGCGAGCGGGGAGCAGTTCTTC
size: -; V: TRBV5-1; D: TRBD1; J: TRBJ2-7; CDR3: CASSPWDREEYEQYF; DNA: TGCGCCAGCAGCCCGTGGGACAGGGAGGAGTACGAGCAGTACTTC
size: few; V: TRBV21-1; D: -; J: TRBJ2-5; CDR3: CASSIARGGGGGQETQYF; DNA: TGTGCCAGCAGCATAGCCCGAGGCGGGGGCGGTGGCCAAGAGACCCAGTACTTC
size: -; V: TRBV4-2; D: -; J: TRBJ1-1; CDR3: CASSQDRGLNTEAFF; DNA: TGTGCCAGCAGCCAAGATAGAGGATTGAACACTGAAGCTTTCTTT
size: few; V: TRBV18; D: -; J: TRBJ1-5; CDR3: CASSLSGAQPQHF; DNA: TGTGCCAGCTCATTGTCAGGGGCTCAGCCCCAGCATTTT
size: -; V: TRBV9; D: TRBD1; J: TRBJ1-1; CDR3: CASSVAWQGVTEAFF; DNA: TGTGCCAGCAGCGTAGCTTGGCAGGGGGTTACTGAAGCTTTCTTT
size: few; V: TRBV10-3; D: TRBD1; J: TRBJ2-3; CDR3: CAIRQGMGTDTQYF; DNA: TGTGCCATCAGACAGGGGATGGGCACAGATACGCAGTATTTT
size: few; V: TRBV29-1; D: -; J: TRBJ1-1; CDR3: CSVDGTMNTEAFF; DNA: TGCAGCGTTGATGGCACGATGAACACTGAAGCTTTCTTT
size: -; V: TRBV4-3; D: -; J: TRBJ2-7; CDR3: CASSQEILGLGLTSYEQYF; DNA: TGCGCCAGCAGCCAAGAGATTCTTGGACTTGGACTGACCTCCTACGAGCAGTACTTC
size: few; V: TRBV7-2; D: -; J: TRBJ2-7; CDR3: CASSSQGSNYEQYF; DNA: TGTGCCAGCAGCTCACAGGGTAGTAACTACGAGCAGTACTTC
size: few; V: TRBV28; D: TRBD1; J: TRBJ2-2; CDR3: CASRHGQGALSGELFF; DNA: TGTGCCAGCAGACACGGACAGGGGGCATTGTCCGGGGAGCTGTTTTTT
size: -; V: TRBV5-6; D: -; J: TRBJ1-1; CDR3: CASSSSAAGFPMNTEAFF; DNA: TGTGCCAGCAGCTCATCGGCCGCAGGATTTCCCATGAACACTGAAGCTTTCTTT
size: few; V: TRBV30; D: TRBD2; J: TRBJ2-1; CDR3: CAWTALAGSSYNEQFF; DNA: TGTGCCTGGACCGCCCTAGCGGGGAGCTCCTACAATGAGCAGTTCTTC
size: -; V: TRBV4-3; D: -; J: TRBJ2-2; CDR3: CASSQGSQAGYTGELFF; DNA: TGCGCCAGCAGCCAAGGATCACAGGCGGGATACACCGGGGAGCTGTTTTTT
size: -; V: TRBV18; D: -; J: TRBJ1-3; CDR3: CASSPQATNSGNTIYF; DNA: TGTGCCAGCTCACCCCAGGCCACCAACTCTGGAAACACCATATATTTT
size: -; V: TRBV7-2; D: TRBD1; J: TRBJ1-5; CDR3: CASSWGTGAKGNQPQHF; DNA: TGTGCCAGCAGCTGGGGGACAGGGGCAAAAGGCAATCAGCCCCAGCATTTT
size: few; V: TRBV11-2; D: TRBD1; J: TRBJ1-5; CDR3: CASSLDRGPNQPQHF; DNA: TGTGCCAGCAGCCTCGACAGGGGCCCCAATCAGCCCCAGCATTTT
size: -; V: TRBV5-4; D: TRBD1; J: TRBJ2-5; CDR3: CASSSGGYQETQYF; DNA: TGTGCCAGCAGCTCAGGGGGTTACCAAGAGACCCAGTACTTC
size: few; V: TRBV28; D: -; J: TRBJ1-2; CDR3: CASSVKGGYTF; DNA: TGTGCCAGCAGTGTCAAGGGGGGCTACACCTTC